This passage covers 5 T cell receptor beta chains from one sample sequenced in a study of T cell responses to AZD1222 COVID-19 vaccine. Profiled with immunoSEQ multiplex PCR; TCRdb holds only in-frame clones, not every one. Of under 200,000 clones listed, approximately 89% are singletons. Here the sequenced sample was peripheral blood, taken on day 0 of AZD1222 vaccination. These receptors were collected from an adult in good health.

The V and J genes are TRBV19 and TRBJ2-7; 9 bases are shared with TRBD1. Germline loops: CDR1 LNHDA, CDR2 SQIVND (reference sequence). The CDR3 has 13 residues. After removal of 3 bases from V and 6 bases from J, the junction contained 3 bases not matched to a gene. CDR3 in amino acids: CASSIQQGAEQYF. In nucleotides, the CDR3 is TGTGCCAGTAGTATTCAACAGGGGGCCGAGCAGTACTTC.

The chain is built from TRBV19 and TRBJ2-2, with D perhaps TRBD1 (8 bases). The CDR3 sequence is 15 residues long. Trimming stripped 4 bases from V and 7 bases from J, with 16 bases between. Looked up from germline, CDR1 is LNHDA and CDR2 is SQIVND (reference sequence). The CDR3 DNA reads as TGTGCCAGTAGTAGATTACAGGGGGGGGTCGGGGAGCTGTTTTTT. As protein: CASSRLQGGVGELFF.

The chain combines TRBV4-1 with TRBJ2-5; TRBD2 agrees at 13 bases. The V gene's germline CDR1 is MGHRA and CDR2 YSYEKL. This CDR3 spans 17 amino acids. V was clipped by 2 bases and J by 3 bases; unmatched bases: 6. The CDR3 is CASSQRLAGGREETQYF. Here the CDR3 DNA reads TGCGCCAGCAGCCAACGACTAGCGGGAGGCCGCGAAGAGACCCAGTACTTC.

The CDR3 region is CASSLGRRETQYF. DNA for the CDR3: TGTGCCAGCAGCTTGGGTCGGCGAGAGACCCAGTACTTC. The chain employs TRBV5-4 and TRBJ2-5; D is uncertain. V lost 0 bases to trimming and J lost 4 bases, with 7 bases between them. The CDR3 consists of 13 residues. The V gene's germline CDR1 is SGHNT and CDR2 YYREEE (reference sequence).

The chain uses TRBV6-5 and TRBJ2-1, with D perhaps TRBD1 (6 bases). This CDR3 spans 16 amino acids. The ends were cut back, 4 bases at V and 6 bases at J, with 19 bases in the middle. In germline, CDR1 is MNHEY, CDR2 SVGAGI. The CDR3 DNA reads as TGTGCCAGCAGTTGGCTCCGGGCAGGGGATCCCAATGAGCAGTTCTTC. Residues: CASSWLRAGDPNEQFF.